A single sample is the source of the 17 T cell receptor beta chains below, sequenced in a study of T cells in Graves' hyperthyroidism and ophthalmopathy. RNA transcripts yielded amplified TCR beta CDR3 regions. With the HTBI primer set, the TCR CDR3 went through a first round of RT-PCR. TCRdb reanalysed the multiplex PCR reads using MiXCR and keeps one entry per CDR3 protein. The sample has 250,000 to 300,000 distinct CDR3 sequences; about 16% are singletons. Sequencing input: blood. The receptors stem from a woman between 50 and 59 years old with Graves' hyperthyroidism that later progressed to Graves' ophthalmopathy.

The chain employs TRBV12-3 or TRBV12-4 and TRBJ2-1; 8 nucleotides agree with TRBD2. J lost 5 bases, V lost 6 bases, and 9 bases had no gene match. The CDR3 is 15 amino acids. The DNA for the CDR3 is TGTGCCAGCAGACAGGAACTAGCGGAGAACAATGAGCAGTTCTTC. Translated, it gives CASRQELAENNEQFF.

This clonotype was counted ten times or more. The chain employs TRBV18 and TRBJ1-3; D remains unclear. V was cut by 0 bases and J by 4 bases, with 7 bases left in between. Germline V CDR1 and CDR2: KGHSH, LQKENI. This CDR3 is built from 14 residues. The DNA of the CDR3 is TGTGCCAGCTCACCACCAATGGCCGGAAACACCATATATTTT. Translation: CASSPPMAGNTIYF.

This clonotype was found many times. This chain joins TRBV29-1 and TRBJ2-7; 11 bases fit TRBD1. Germline trimming cut 3 bases from V and 7 bases from J; bases unmatched to any gene: 8. Germline CDR1 SQVTM, CDR2 ANQGSEA. There are 14 residues in the CDR3. The CDR3 nucleotides are TGCAGCGTTGAGTACCTGGACAGGGGGCGTGAGCAGTACTTC. It yields the protein CSVEYLDRGREQYF.

This clonotype was seen only a few times. The chain combines TRBV24-1 with TRBJ1-4; D remains ambiguous. The CDR3 sequence is 14 residues long. Germline CDR1 reads KGHDR; CDR2 reads SFDVKD. With 7 bases removed from V and 6 bases from J, the gap between germline ends came to 14 bases. CDR3 sequence: CATSDIGPYEKLFF. The CDR3 coding sequence is TGTGCCACCAGCGACATAGGCCCTTATGAAAAACTGTTTTTT.

This clonotype was seen at least ten times. This chain connects TRBV20-1 to TRBJ2-2; TRBD2 agrees at 12 bases. CDR1 and CDR2 from the germline V gene are DFQATT and SNEGSKA (reference sequence). The J segment lost 6 bases and the V segment lost 5 bases, leaving 7 bases of the junction unmatched. The CDR3 runs 15 residues. The CDR3 here is CSAASASGRAGELFF. Written as DNA, the CDR3 is TGCAGTGCTGCCTCGGCTAGCGGGAGGGCCGGGGAGCTGTTTTTT.

The rearrangement links TRBV5-8 to TRBJ2-3, with TRBD2 matching over 7 bases. Germline CDR1 and CDR2: SGHTS and YDEGEE. This CDR3 comprises 19 residues. The V and J ends lost 0 bases and 2 bases, in that order; junction bases with no gene match: 15. The CDR3 DNA sequence: TGTGCCAGCAGCTTGGGGTGGGGACTACAAAGGCCCAACACAGATACGCAGTATTTT. This encodes CASSLGWGLQRPNTDTQYF.

This clonotype was found many times. This rearrangement joins TRBV11-2 to TRBJ1-1; no clear D. The germline V gene encodes CDR1 SGHAT and CDR2 FQNNGV. Between the trimmed V and J ends, which lost 3 bases and 5 bases, there was a span of 10 bases. This CDR3 spans 13 amino acids. Written as DNA, the CDR3 is TGTGCCAGCAGCTTGAGTCGAGGAACTGAAGCTTTCTTT. Protein: CASSLSRGTEAFF. The full variable domain, rest sourced from reference TRBV11-2 and TRBJ1-1, is EAGVAQSPRYKIIEKRQSVAFWCNPISGHATLYWYQQILGQGPKLLIQFQNNGVVDDSQLPKDRFSAERLKGVDSTLKIQPAKLEDSAVYLCASSLSRGTEAFFGQGTRLTVV.

This clonotype was recorded many times. DNA of the CDR3: TGTGCCAGCTCACTGGACAGGGCGGAGACCCAGTACTTC. Residues: CASSLDRAETQYF. The chain recombines TRBV18 with TRBJ2-5; 8 bases line up with TRBD1. CDR3 length: 13 residues. V shed 4 bases, J shed 5 bases, and the junction held 3 bases outside the gene matches. Germline V lookup: CDR1 KGHSH, CDR2 LQKENI.

This clonotype showed up many times. The V and J genes are TRBV6-1 and TRBJ1-1; TRBD1 is a possible D gene (6 bases). The CDR3 has 13 amino acids. The germline V gene has CDR1 MNHNS and CDR2 SASEGT. The V end was cut by 6 bases, the J end by 4 bases, with 12 bases between. The CDR3 DNA sequence: TGTGCCAGCAGGTCGACAGGATCCACTGAAGCTTTCTTT. Its translation is CASRSTGSTEAFF.

The chain employs TRBV28 and TRBJ1-2; 11 bases are shared with TRBD1. The ends lost 5 bases at V and 4 bases at J; junction bases unmatched: 9. Germline V CDR1 and CDR2: MDHEN, SYDVKM. There are 16 residues in the CDR3. CDR3 residues: CASSTPAGTGGYGYTF. For the CDR3, the DNA is TGTGCCAGCAGTACCCCCGCCGGGACAGGGGGCTATGGCTACACCTTC.

Ten or more counts support this clonotype. This rearrangement joins TRBV5-1 to TRBJ1-5; 7 bases align to TRBD1. Germline loops: CDR1 SGHRS, CDR2 YFSETQ. The CDR3 runs to 15 residues. V lost 2 bases, J lost 4 bases, and 6 bases stayed unmatched. CDR3 sequence (DNA): TGCGCCAGCAGCTTCCAGGGGGGATGGAATCAGCCCCAGCATTTT. Translated: CASSFQGGWNQPQHF.

This clonotype was recorded many times. The CDR3 nucleotides read TGTGCCAGCAGTTTACTCCCGGACAGAGGGGGGAATGAGCAGTTCTTC. This codes for CASSLLPDRGGNEQFF. The rearrangement uses TRBV27 and TRBJ2-1; D tentatively fits TRBD1 or TRBD2 (6 bases each). The germline CDR1 and CDR2 sequences are MNHEY and SMNVEV (reference sequence). Trimming shortened V by 2 bases and J by 7 bases, and 18 bases separated the two germline ends. The CDR3 spans 16 residues.

The genes are TRBV20-1 and TRBJ2-7; 9 bases line up with TRBD2. Unmatched junction bases numbered 10, after V lost 3 bases and J lost 7 bases. The CDR3 loop spans 14 amino acids. Per the germline V gene, CDR1 is DFQATT and CDR2 is SNEGSKA (reference sequence). CDR3 sequence (DNA): TGCAGTGCTAGGAGGGCGGGAGGGCCGGGGGAGCAGTACTTC. Residues: CSARRAGGPGEQYF.

This chain uses TRBV9 with TRBJ1-1, with 7 positions matching TRBD1. The CDR3 loop spans 15 amino acids. J gave up 1 base and V 4 bases, and 7 bases lay outside the gene matches. CDR1 is SGDLS, CDR2 YYNGEE, per germline. The CDR3: CASSPWTGRNTEAFF. In DNA, the CDR3 is TGTGCCAGCAGCCCCTGGACAGGCCGGAACACTGAAGCTTTCTTT.

This clonotype showed up many times. The gene calls are TRBV20-1 and TRBJ2-5, with 9 bases lining up with TRBD2. The CDR3 loop spans 15 amino acids. J was trimmed by 4 bases and V by 5 bases; bases with no gene match: 11. CDR1 DFQATT and CDR2 SNEGSKA come from the germline V gene (reference sequence). The CDR3 coding sequence is TGCAGTGCTTCCCTTAGCGGGAGTTTTACAGAGACCCAGTACTTC. Amino acid sequence: CSASLSGSFTETQYF.

This clonotype was counted at least ten times. In DNA form, the CDR3 reads TGCGCCAGCAGTCTGGGGGCAGTTGGGGCCTACGAGCAGTACTTC. Encoded protein: CASSLGAVGAYEQYF. The chain employs TRBV5-1 and TRBJ2-7; D is possibly TRBD1 (6 bases). Germline V gives CDR1 SGHRS, CDR2 YFSETQ. V lost 5 bases and J 2 bases, leaving 17 bases between the germline ends. This CDR3 comprises 15 residues.

This clonotype was seen repeatedly, ten times or more. The genes are TRBV19 and TRBJ1-1; no clear D gene. CDR3 length: 17 residues. Trimming cost V 1 base and J 0 bases, with 15 bases left between them. From germline, CDR1 is LNHDA and CDR2 SQIVND (reference sequence). The CDR3 region is CASSIGDIGLMNTEAFF. In nucleotides, the CDR3 is TGTGCCAGTAGTATAGGTGACATCGGCCTTATGAACACTGAAGCTTTCTTT.